The 26 T cell receptor beta chains reported below all come from one sample, sequenced in a study of T cell responses to AZD1222 COVID-19 vaccine listed by TCRdb under 2021. Receptor amplification or capture employed the immunoSEQ multiplex PCR assay. TCRdb retrieved this table from immuneACCESS and kept in-frame rearrangements only. Not all clones are present; in checked studies, unresolved V genes account for under half, and no reason is known for the remainder. Here the sample has 150,000 or so clones; over 85% occur a single time. About 20% of the sample goes to the ten largest clones. The time point label, as the study defines it: baseline before first vaccination. The sequencing here drew on peripheral blood, taken on day 0 of AZD1222 vaccination. The receptors were gathered from an adult in good health.

The chain recombines TRBV12-3 or TRBV12-4 with TRBJ1-1; the D is unclear. Trimming removed 3 bases at V and 4 bases at J, with 3 bases between. This CDR3 region has 11 residues. CDR3 nucleotides: TGTGCCAGCAGTTTCGGCACTGAAGCTTTCTTT. Its protein is CASSFGTEAFF.

Comment on this clone: Other DNA sequences in this sample translate to the same CDR3. The V gene is TRBV30, the J gene TRBJ1-1, with D uncertain. This CDR3 region has 13 residues. CDR1 is GTSNPN and CDR2 is SVGIG in the germline V gene (reference sequence). Trimming took off 0 bases at V and 4 bases at J, with 9 bases between the two ends. CDR3 sequence (DNA): TGTGCCTGGAGTGTTCGGGTCGGCACTGAAGCTTTCTTT. It yields the protein CAWSVRVGTEAFF.

The chain carries TRBV5-1 and TRBJ1-2; unclear D gene. This CDR3 has 13 residues. V was shortened by 0 bases and J by 5 bases, with 8 bases between the two germline ends. Germline CDR1 reads SGHRS; CDR2 reads YFSETQ. The CDR3 DNA reads as TGCGCCAGCAGCTTGGGGACTGATTATGGCTACACCTTC. It specifies CASSLGTDYGYTF.

The chain employs TRBV3-1 (or the pseudogene TRBV3-2) and TRBJ2-2; D remains ambiguous. Trimming cost V 1 base and J 7 bases, with 10 bases left between them. Looked up from germline, CDR1 is LGHDT and CDR2 is YNNKEL (reference sequence). This CDR3 comprises 14 residues. CDR3: CASSQAQFLGELFF. Written as DNA, the CDR3 is TGTGCCAGCAGCCAAGCCCAGTTCCTCGGGGAGCTGTTTTTT.

This clone appeared a single time. The rearrangement uses TRBV19 and TRBJ1-5; D is unclear. This CDR3 has 12 residues. Germline V gene lookup returns CDR1 LNHDA and CDR2 SQIVND (reference sequence). The V end lost 7 bases, the J end lost 2 bases, and 6 bases lay between the germline ends. The CDR3 DNA reads TGTGCCAGTAAACAAGGCAATCAGCCCCAGCATTTT. As protein: CASKQGNQPQHF.

The CDR3 DNA reads as TGTGCCAGCAGTGAAAGGCTCCCTCGGACCATATATTTT. As protein: CASSERLPRTIYF. The chain employs TRBV2 and TRBJ1-3; unclear D gene. Trimming took 2 bases from V and 10 from J, leaving 12 bases between them. Germline loops: CDR1 SNHLY, CDR2 FYNNEI. The CDR3 consists of 13 residues.

The CDR3 DNA reads TGTGCCAGCAGCTTTCGCTCTGAAGCTTTCTTT. It yields the protein CASSFRSEAFF. This rearrangement joins TRBV5-6 to TRBJ1-1; D is ambiguous. CDR1 and CDR2 (germline): SGHDT, YYEEEE. The V end was cut by 2 bases, the J end by 6 bases, with 5 bases between. This CDR3 comprises 11 residues.

This chain connects TRBV28 to TRBJ2-7, with TRBD1 identical over 9 bases. The CDR3 covers 12 residues. The J segment lost 3 bases and the V segment lost 10 bases, leaving 4 bases of the junction unmatched. CDR1 and CDR2 from the germline V gene are MDHEN and SYDVKM. The CDR3: CATGQGSYEQYF. DNA of the CDR3: TGTGCCACCGGACAGGGGAGCTACGAGCAGTACTTC. The full variable domain, rest sourced from reference TRBV28 and TRBJ2-7, is DVKVTQSSRYLVKRTGEKVFLECVQDMDHENMFWYRQDPGLGLRLIYFSYDVKMKEKGDIPEGYSVSREKKERFSLILESASTNQTSMYLCATGQGSYEQYFGPGTRLTVT.

The chain uses TRBV6-5 and TRBJ1-3, with a weak D call TRBD1 (5 bases). This CDR3 has 12 residues. The V gene's germline CDR1 is MNHEY and CDR2 SVGAGI. Deletions cut 11 bases from V and 0 bases from J, with 8 bases between. The CDR3 spells CAAGTSGNTIYF. The CDR3 DNA follows: TGTGCCGCAGGGACCTCTGGAAACACCATATATTTT.

V usage is TRBV9 and J usage is TRBJ2-7; 8 bases fit TRBD2. V was pared by 3 bases and J by 3 bases, with 5 bases of the junction left unmatched. In germline, CDR1 is SGDLS, CDR2 YYNGEE. There are 14 residues in the CDR3. This chain's CDR3 is CASSESGTSYEQYF. In nucleotides, the CDR3 is TGTGCCAGCAGCGAGTCCGGGACTAGCTACGAGCAGTACTTC.

The chain uses TRBV19 and TRBJ2-7, with D tentatively TRBD1 (5 bases). Germline V gene data show CDR1 as LNHDA and CDR2 as SQIVND (reference sequence). CDR3 length: 16 amino acids. V lost 3 bases, J lost 0 bases, and 15 bases lay in between. The CDR3 bases are TGTGCCAGTAGTATTGACAGCCAGATTGGCTCCTACGAGCAGTACTTC. This gives the protein CASSIDSQIGSYEQYF. Full variable domain (remainder filled in from reference TRBV19 and TRBJ2-7): DGGITQSPKYLFRKEGQNVTLSCEQNLNHDAMYWYRQDPGQGLRLIYYSQIVNDFQKGDIAEGYSVSREKKESFPLTVTSAQKNPTAFYLCASSIDSQIGSYEQYFGPGTRLTVT.

The genes are TRBV6-5 and TRBJ1-2; no firm D call. V was pared by 4 bases and J by 7 bases, with 7 bases between. The germline gives CDR1 MNHEY, CDR2 SVGAGI. There are 11 residues in the CDR3. The CDR3 sequence: CASSWEGGYTF. DNA for the CDR3: TGTGCCAGCAGTTGGGAGGGTGGCTACACCTTC.

The V call is TRBV7-3, the J call TRBJ2-1; TRBD2 matches at 10 bases. Losses at the gene ends were 6 bases for V and 4 bases for J; bases not matched to a gene: 6. This CDR3 is built from 15 residues. Germline CDR1 is SGHTA and CDR2 is FQGTGA. This chain's CDR3 is CASSPSGRAYNEQFF. In DNA form, the CDR3 reads TGTGCCAGCAGTCCCAGCGGGAGGGCTTACAATGAGCAGTTCTTC.

This clone was recorded only once. The chain combines TRBV3-1 (or the pseudogene TRBV3-2) with TRBJ2-1; 14 bases match TRBD2. Unmatched junction bases numbered 3, after V lost 3 bases and J lost 8 bases. The CDR3 consists of 15 residues. Germline V lookup: CDR1 LGHDT, CDR2 YNNKEL (reference sequence). The CDR3 DNA sequence: TGTGCCAGCAGCCAGGGACTAGCGGGAGTGGATGAGCAGTTCTTC. Its protein is CASSQGLAGVDEQFF.

The chain carries TRBV18 and TRBJ1-1, with 8 bases that match TRBD1. Trimming removed 4 bases from V and 6 bases from J; junction bases left unmatched: 7. This CDR3 has 14 residues. Germline V gene lookup returns CDR1 KGHSH and CDR2 LQKENI. CDR3 in amino acids: CASSQQGEYAEAFF. CDR3 bases: TGTGCCAGCTCACAACAGGGGGAATACGCTGAAGCTTTCTTT.

The rearrangement links TRBV7-8 to TRBJ2-7; possible D gene TRBD2, 6 bases. The CDR3 is 15 residues long. The germline V gene encodes CDR1 SGHVS and CDR2 FQNEAQ. Trimming stripped 1 base from V and 0 bases from J, with 10 bases between. This CDR3 reads CASSLVGGSSYEQYF. The CDR3 bases are TGTGCCAGCAGCTTAGTTGGGGGGAGCTCCTACGAGCAGTACTTC.

This clone was detected a few times. The V call is TRBV9, the J call TRBJ1-1; D gene unclear. The CDR3 extends over 16 amino acids. Germline CDR1 is SGDLS and CDR2 is YYNGEE. Trimming cost V 0 bases and J 0 bases, with 12 bases left between them. Here the CDR3 DNA reads TGTGCCAGCAGCGTAGACGAGGTAGACATGAACACTGAAGCTTTCTTT. Translation: CASSVDEVDMNTEAFF.

The chain links TRBV7-8 to TRBJ2-7; 7 bases are a match to TRBD1. With 1 base clipped from V and 3 bases from J, the junction kept 6 bases outside the gene matches. This CDR3 has 15 amino acids. CDR1 is SGHVS, CDR2 FQNEAQ, per germline. The CDR3 coding sequence is TGTGCCAGCAGCTTAGAGAGGGGACAGTTCTACGAGCAGTACTTC. This gives the protein CASSLERGQFYEQYF.

V is TRBV6-2 or TRBV6-3 and J is TRBJ2-1; no firm D call. The germline gives CDR1 MNHEY, CDR2 SVGEGT. V lost 2 bases, J lost 0 bases, and 20 bases lay in between. The CDR3 spans 19 residues. The CDR3 coding sequence is TGTGCCAGCAGTTACGAGTTGAGTCCTCTGGGCTACTCCTACAATGAGCAGTTCTTC. Translating gives CASSYELSPLGYSYNEQFF.

This clone was observed a handful of times. Additional DNA sequences in this sample encode the identical CDR3. The J gene is TRBJ2-7, the V gene TRBV9; 7 nucleotides match TRBD1. After removal of 0 bases from V and 4 bases from J, the junction contained 4 bases not matched to a gene. CDR1 and CDR2 from the germline V gene are SGDLS and YYNGEE. The CDR3 spans 14 residues. CDR3 coding DNA: TGTGCCAGCAGCGTAGGCACAGGGGTTTACGAGCAGTACTTC. This codes for CASSVGTGVYEQYF.

This CDR3 is CASSQADRVPRNQPQHF. DNA of the CDR3: TGCGCCAGCAGCCAAGCGGACAGGGTCCCACGCAATCAGCCCCAGCATTTT. The chain employs TRBV4-1 and TRBJ1-5, with 8 bases matching TRBD1. The germline V gene has CDR1 MGHRA and CDR2 YSYEKL. The CDR3 runs 17 residues. V shed 1 base, J shed 2 bases, and the junction held 7 bases outside the gene matches.

The rearrangement links TRBV5-4 to TRBJ2-2; 7 bases map to TRBD1. V dropped 5 bases and J dropped 4; count of bases not matched to a gene: 11. CDR3 size: 16 residues. Germline CDR1 reads SGHNT; CDR2 reads YYREEE (reference sequence). CDR3 sequence (DNA): TGTGCCAGCAGACCCGGGACAGCTTCGGCCACCGGGGAGCTGTTTTTT. Amino acid sequence: CASRPGTASATGELFF.

This chain uses TRBV5-5 with TRBJ2-3; D is unclear. Germline V gives CDR1 SGHKS, CDR2 YYEKEE (reference sequence). Trimming took 1 base from V and 1 from J, leaving 10 bases between them. CDR3 length: 15 residues. CDR3 residues: CASSLRTHGTDTQYF. The CDR3 nucleotides read TGTGCCAGCAGCTTGCGGACCCACGGCACAGATACGCAGTATTTT.

The rearrangement uses TRBV7-9 and TRBJ1-2; D not resolved. The CDR3 is 14 amino acids. Germline values: CDR1 SEHNR, CDR2 FQNEAQ (reference sequence). Trimming shortened V by 5 bases and J by 3 bases, and 13 bases separated the two germline ends. The CDR3 DNA follows: TGTGCCAGCAGCGCAACCATGGCGGACTATGGCTACACCTTC. This codes for CASSATMADYGYTF.

The rearrangement links TRBV15 to TRBJ1-1, with TRBD1 matching 8 bases. The CDR3 sequence is 15 residues long. CDR1 and CDR2 (germline): LNHNV, YYDKDF (reference sequence). V lost 2 bases, J lost 1 base, and 3 bases stayed unmatched. CDR3 nucleotide sequence: TGTGCCACCAGCAGAAATCAGGGGGCGAACACTGAAGCTTTCTTT. Translating it yields CATSRNQGANTEAFF.

CDR3 region: CASSPGEGRNTIYF. CDR3 in DNA: TGTGCCAGCAGCCCCGGGGAGGGTCGGAACACCATATATTTT. The genes are TRBV2 and TRBJ1-3; D gene unclear. The germline V gene has CDR1 SNHLY and CDR2 FYNNEI. V was cut by 6 bases and J by 7 bases, with 16 bases left in between. This CDR3 contains 14 residues.